Listed below are T cell receptor beta chains from one sample, sequenced in a study of a mutant IDH1 vaccine in newly diagnosed glioma. The assay was immunoSEQ multiplex PCR, and TCRdb's table has in-frame clones only and misses some. This sample has tens of thousands of clones; approximately 90% occur once, and the top ten carry around 5%. The sequences come from PBMCs, collected from a glioma patient treated with radiotherapy, temozolomide or both. These receptors were taken from a woman in her 40s with glioma. CDR3s include the opening cysteine and the closing phenylalanine or tryptophan. D genes are given only for firm matches. Clone sizes are given selectively: once, few, many, or a class where the clone is expanded.

v_gene	abundance	d_gene	j_gene	CDR3aa	CDR3nt
TRBV7-2	NA	TRBD2	TRBJ2-5	CASSLTSGGYQETQYF	TGTGCCAGCAGCCTTACTAGCGGGGGATACCAAGAGACCCAGTACTTC
TRBV19	NA	NA	TRBJ2-2	CASTHRETGELFF	TGTGCCAGTACCCACAGGGAAACCGGGGAGCTGTTTTTT
TRBV6-1	NA	NA	TRBJ2-5	CASSETRLAQYF	TGTGCCAGCAGTGAAACGCGTCTAGCTCAGTACTTC
TRBV11-1	NA	TRBD1	TRBJ2-7	CASSLGGQSYEQYF	TGTGCCAGCAGCTTAGGGGGACAGTCCTACGAGCAGTACTTC
TRBV6-6	NA	NA	TRBJ2-7	CASKRPDGYEQYF	TGTGCCAGCAAACGCCCCGATGGCTACGAGCAGTACTTC
TRBV15	NA	NA	TRBJ2-7	CATSRDIQGEQYF	TGTGCCACCAGCAGAGATATACAGGGCGAGCAGTACTTC
TRBV19	NA	NA	TRBJ2-5	CASTERAGAPIKETQYF	TGTGCCAGTACCGAACGGGCCGGTGCACCCATAAAAGAGACCCAGTACTTC
TRBV7-4	NA	NA	TRBJ2-7	CASSLKGGPENEQYF	TGTGCCAGCAGCTTAAAAGGCGGCCCGGAAAACGAGCAGTACTTC
TRBV7-8	NA	TRBD2	TRBJ2-2	CASREAGRNTGELFF	TGTGCCAGCAGGGAAGCGGGAAGGAACACCGGGGAGCTGTTTTTT
TRBV7-2	NA	NA	TRBJ2-5	CASSSRGGWETQYF	TGTGCCAGCAGCTCCCGCGGGGGCTGGGAGACCCAGTACTTC
TRBV6-1	NA	NA	TRBJ2-1	CASRGGDSEQFF	TGTGCCAGCAGGGGGGGGGACAGTGAGCAGTTCTTC
TRBV30	NA	NA	TRBJ2-7	CAWSVLTWQPYEQYF	TGTGCCTGGAGTGTCTTGACCTGGCAGCCCTACGAGCAGTACTTC
TRBV7-6	NA	NA	TRBJ1-6	CASSLVASGSPLHF	TGTGCCAGCAGCTTAGTGGCCTCGGGGTCACCCCTCCACTTT
TRBV4-1	NA	NA	TRBJ1-1	CASSQRGLGEAFF	TGCGCCAGCAGCCAACGGGGGCTCGGTGAAGCTTTCTTT
TRBV6-5	NA	NA	TRBJ1-3	CASSYARVSPGNTIYF	TGTGCCAGCAGTTATGCTAGGGTTTCACCTGGAAACACCATATATTTT
TRBV2	NA	NA	TRBJ2-4	CASSVGPAKNIQYF	TGTGCCAGCAGTGTGGGCCCAGCCAAAAACATTCAGTACTTC
TRBV7-9	NA	TRBD1	TRBJ2-1	CASSSPGQGIWWYNEQFF	TGTGCCAGCAGTTCTCCGGGACAGGGTATTTGGTGGTACAATGAGCAGTTCTTC
TRBV7-2	NA	NA	TRBJ1-2	CASSYGTTRGYTF	TGTGCCAGCAGCTACGGGACAACTCGTGGCTACACCTTC
TRBV4-1	NA	TRBD1	TRBJ2-5	CASSVDLGQGAQTQYF	TGCGCCAGCAGCGTTGATCTGGGACAGGGTGCGCAGACCCAGTACTTC
TRBV6-1	NA	NA	TRBJ1-5	CASSEGSSFNQPQHF	TGTGCCAGCAGTGAGGGCAGTAGTTTTAATCAGCCCCAGCATTTT
TRBV6-5	NA	NA	TRBJ2-7	CASSKDRLYEQYF	TGTGCCAGCAGCAAAGACAGGCTATACGAGCAGTACTTC
TRBV2	NA	NA	TRBJ1-2	CASQKLSGEGYTF	TGTGCCAGCCAAAAGCTATCGGGTGAAGGCTACACCTTC
TRBV11-2	NA	TRBD1	TRBJ2-7	CASSYSRTGLESYEQYF	TGTGCCAGCAGCTACAGCCGGACAGGGTTGGAATCCTACGAGCAGTACTTC
TRBV15	NA	TRBD2	TRBJ2-2	CATSRTPGLGGELFF	TGTGCCACCAGCAGAACTCCGGGACTAGGCGGGGAGCTGTTTTTT
TRBV5-4	few	TRBD1	TRBJ1-2	CASSGYRGHNGYTF	TGTGCCAGCAGCGGGTACAGGGGGCATAATGGCTACACCTTC
TRBV19	NA	NA	TRBJ1-1	CASSIGAGNTEAFF	TGTGCCAGTAGTATAGGGGCCGGGAACACTGAAGCTTTCTTT
TRBV15	NA	NA	TRBJ1-3	CATGPAPGNTIYF	TGTGCCACCGGGCCAGCTCCTGGAAACACCATATATTTT
TRBV19	NA	NA	TRBJ2-1	CASSPLGFWHNEQFF	TGTGCCAGTAGTCCCCTTGGGTTTTGGCACAATGAGCAGTTCTTC
TRBV5-1	NA	TRBD2	TRBJ2-5	CASSLIPAGGGETQYF	TGCGCCAGCAGCTTGATTCCAGCGGGAGGGGGAGAGACCCAGTACTTC
TRBV6-5	NA	NA	TRBJ1-2	CASSYYGGSNYGYTF	TGTGCCAGCAGTTACTACGGGGGATCTAACTATGGCTACACCTTC
TRBV25-1	NA	NA	TRBJ1-2	CASSEPSTANYGYTF	TGTGCCAGCAGTGAACCCTCGACAGCTAACTATGGCTACACCTTC